The 31 T cell receptor beta chains given below trace back to one sample, sequenced in a study of read filtering for tumor transcriptome and immune sequencing. From 400 to 450 ng of RNA, a library with molecular barcoded alpha/delta and beta/gamma adaptors was made. Each CDR3 protein is one row after TCRdb ran MiXCR on the reads. The table has more than 70,000 distinct CDR3 sequences, roughly 21% seen once. The specimen was a population of CD138-negative cells sorted from bone marrow. All receptors derive from a donor older than 35 with multiple myeloma.

The chain carries TRBV7-2 and TRBJ2-5; 8 positions agree with TRBD1. Germline lookup yields CDR1 SGHTA and CDR2 FQGNSA. Trimming cost V 4 bases and J 4 bases; bases outside gene matches: 5. The length of the CDR3 is 14 residues. For the CDR3, the DNA is TGTGCCAGCAGCTCCTCAGGACAGGGAGAGACCCAGTACTTC. As protein: CASSSSGQGETQYF.

This clonotype was observed a few times. The V call is TRBV5-1, the J call TRBJ2-1; D is uncertain. The germline V and J ends were trimmed by 4 bases and 10 bases, with 15 bases remaining between them. CDR1 and CDR2 (germline): SGHRS, YFSETQ. The CDR3 has 13 residues. The CDR3 bases are TGCGCCAGCAGCCCCCATTTAGGCTACGAGCAGTTCTTC. Protein sequence: CASSPHLGYEQFF.

This clonotype occurred a few times. At one boundary the junction diverges from the germline segment, which might be a read error. This chain joins TRBV7-3 and TRBJ2-2; D is unclear. Germline V CDR1 and CDR2: SGHTA, FQGTGA. This CDR3 contains 15 residues. CDR3 bases: TGTGCCGGCAGCCCAGGCCGGTCGAACACCGGGGAGCTGTTTTTT. Its translation: CAGSPGRSNTGELFF.

The CDR3 region has the DNA TGCGCCAGCAGCGGTCTTGCGGGGTTGTCAGGAGAGACCCAGTACTTC. Protein product: CASSGLAGLSGETQYF. The chain links TRBV5-1 to TRBJ2-5; a weak D match, TRBD2 (6 bases). Germline-derived CDR1 and CDR2 are SGHRS and YFSETQ. V was pared by 4 bases and J by 4 bases, with 20 bases between. This CDR3 has 16 residues. The whole variable domain, remainder taken from reference TRBV5-1 and TRBJ2-5, is KAGVTQTPRYLIKTRGQQVTLSCSPISGHRSVSWYQQTPGQGLQFLFEYFSETQRNKGNFPGRFSGRQFSNSRSEMNVSTLELGDSALYLCASSGLAGLSGETQYFGPGTRLLVL.

This clonotype occurred a few times. This rearrangement joins TRBV20-1 to TRBJ2-5, with D hard to call. The V gene's germline CDR1 is DFQATT and CDR2 SNEGSKA (reference sequence). There are 10 residues in the CDR3. V was trimmed by 5 bases and J by 4 bases, leaving 5 bases between them. In nucleotides, the CDR3 is TGCAGTGCTGGCCCAGAGACCCAGTACTTC. This codes for CSAGPETQYF.

In this sample, this clonotype turned up a few times. This rearrangement joins TRBV7-8 to TRBJ2-7; 12 positions agree with TRBD2. Germline trimming cut 5 bases from V and 6 bases from J; bases unmatched to any gene: 11. The CDR3 totals 16 residues. Germline-derived CDR1 and CDR2 are SGHVS and FQNEAQ. The DNA of the CDR3 is TGTGCCAGCAGCCCCATAATGGCGACTAGCGGGGGCGAGCAGTACTTC. The encoded protein is CASSPIMATSGGEQYF.

On this clonotype: This clone may be a read error of a much larger clone one base away. The CDR3 carries no conserved terminal phenylalanine or tryptophan, so it likely arises from a read error. V is TRBV6-5 and J is TRBJ2-1; 9 bases are shared with TRBD2. The CDR3 totals 16 residues. The germline CDR1 and CDR2 sequences are MNHEY and SVGAGI. J was trimmed by 1 base and V by 0 bases; bases with no gene match: 1. The CDR3 protein is CASSYSGLASYNEQFL. CDR3 bases: TGTGCCAGCAGTTACTCGGGACTAGCTTCCTACAATGAGCAGTTCCTC.

This clonotype was detected many times. The V call is TRBV20-1, the J call TRBJ2-1, with TRBD2 matching over 8 bases. The germline CDR1 and CDR2 sequences are DFQATT and SNEGSKA (reference sequence). Trimming took 2 bases from V and 0 from J; bases not matched to a gene: 3. There are 15 residues in the CDR3. The CDR3 spells CSARRAGVSYNEQFF. The CDR3 DNA sequence: TGCAGTGCTAGAAGAGCGGGGGTCTCCTACAATGAGCAGTTCTTC.

To note about this clonotype: This sequence may be a read error, since a much larger clone differs from it by one base. The chain joins TRBV5-1 to TRBJ2-2, with a weak D call TRBD2 (6 bases). Germline CDR1 is SGHRS and CDR2 is YFSETQ. The CDR3 extends over 14 amino acids. The CDR3 coding sequence is TGCGCCAGCAGCTTGGGCGTGAACACCGGGGGGCTGTTTTTT. It specifies CASSLGVNTGGLFF.

The chain joins TRBV5-1 to TRBJ1-2; 8 bases fit TRBD1. CDR3 length: 14 residues. The V and J ends lost 4 bases and 5 bases, in that order; junction bases with no gene match: 7. Germline V lookup: CDR1 SGHRS, CDR2 YFSETQ. CDR3 DNA sequence: TGCGCCAGCAGCCACGGACAGGGCGGGTATGGCTACACCTTC. This codes for CASSHGQGGYGYTF.

This clonotype was counted ten times or more. The rearrangement uses TRBV28 and TRBJ2-4; D is undetermined. Germline assignment: CDR1 MDHEN and CDR2 SYDVKM. V lost 3 bases and J 1 base, leaving 4 bases between the germline ends. The CDR3 totals 13 residues. CDR3 residues: CASSFPAKNIQYF. The DNA for the CDR3 is TGTGCCAGCAGTTTTCCGGCCAAAAACATTCAGTACTTC.

This clonotype occurred many times. The chain carries TRBV20-1 and TRBJ2-2; D is unresolved. With 0 bases removed from V and 6 bases from J, the gap between germline ends came to 5 bases. Germline V lookup: CDR1 DFQATT, CDR2 SNEGSKA (reference sequence). This CDR3 has 12 residues. The CDR3 bases are TGCAGTGCTAGAGATGGCGCCGGGGAGCTGTTTTTT. It codes for CSARDGAGELFF.

To note about this clonotype: Possible read error: a much larger clone is one base away. Since no conserved phenylalanine or tryptophan closes the CDR3, a read error is the likely cause. The chain is built from TRBV7-2 and TRBJ2-3; the match to TRBD1 covers 7 bases. Germline V CDR1 and CDR2: SGHTA, FQGNSA. The CDR3 is 13 amino acids. Trimming took 5 bases from V and 8 from J; bases not matched to a gene: 7. CDR3 coding DNA: TGTGCCAGCAGCCCAGAGGGGGCGGGTACGCAGTATCTT. As protein: CASSPEGAGTQYL.

This clonotype was picked up many times. This chain connects TRBV4-1 to TRBJ2-7; tentatively, D is TRBD1 (6 bases). This CDR3 contains 15 residues. The V gene lost 0 bases and the J gene lost 2 bases, with 11 bases spanning the gap. The germline gives CDR1 MGHRA, CDR2 YSYEKL. The CDR3 coding sequence is TGCGCCAGCAGCCAAGATCAGGGACAAACCTACGAGCAGTACTTC. It specifies CASSQDQGQTYEQYF.

This clonotype occurred many times. The chain combines TRBV7-9 with TRBJ1-5; the D gene is possibly TRBD1 (5 bases). From germline, CDR1 is SEHNR and CDR2 FQNEAQ (reference sequence). This CDR3 comprises 15 residues. Trimming left V 5 bases short and J 7 bases short, with 18 bases between. The CDR3 is CASSALAQGGQPQHF. Here the CDR3 DNA reads TGTGCCAGCAGCGCCCTCGCCCAGGGTGGACAGCCCCAGCATTTT.

The CDR3 DNA is TGTGCCAGCAGTTTCACAGGGGGCGGGGAGCTGTTTTTT. This encodes CASSFTGGGELFF. The V call is TRBV28, the J call TRBJ2-2, with TRBD1 identical over 8 bases. This CDR3 spans 13 amino acids. Per the germline V gene, CDR1 is MDHEN and CDR2 is SYDVKM. V was pared by 3 bases and J by 7 bases, with 1 base of the junction left unmatched.

This clonotype appeared many times. CDR3 sequence reads: CASSLLSGNEQFF. The CDR3 DNA reads as TGCGCCAGCAGCCTCTTGTCAGGCAATGAGCAGTTCTTC. The chain links TRBV5-1 to TRBJ2-1; D unresolved. CDR3 length: 13 residues. Germline V gene lookup returns CDR1 SGHRS and CDR2 YFSETQ. V lost 4 bases to trimming and J lost 6 bases, with 11 bases between them. Looking up the rest from reference TRBV5-1 and TRBJ2-1 gives the full variable domain: KAGVTQTPRYLIKTRGQQVTLSCSPISGHRSVSWYQQTPGQGLQFLFEYFSETQRNKGNFPGRFSGRQFSNSRSEMNVSTLELGDSALYLCASSLLSGNEQFFGPGTRLTVL.

Note on this clonotype: An end of the junction differs from the germline gene, which may be a read error. The gene calls are TRBV5-5 and TRBJ2-1; D is perhaps TRBD1 or TRBD2 (6 bases each). Germline CDR1 and CDR2: SGHKS and YYEKEE (reference sequence). The CDR3 is made up of 15 amino acids. The CDR3 spells CASSLEVGGYNEQSF. The CDR3 DNA is TGTGCCAGCAGCTTGGAAGTGGGGGGCTACAATGAGCAGTCCTTC.

The chain is built from TRBV7-3 and TRBJ1-2; D possibly corresponds to TRBD1 (5 bases). The V end lost 2 bases, the J end lost 4 bases, and 8 bases lay between the germline ends. Germline lookup yields CDR1 SGHTA and CDR2 FQGTGA. There are 13 residues in the CDR3. CDR3 sequence: CASSLQGTYGYTF. Here the CDR3 DNA reads TGTGCCAGCAGCTTACAGGGAACCTATGGCTACACCTTC.

This clonotype was seen ten or more times. The V call is TRBV3-1, the J call TRBJ2-1; D possibly corresponds to TRBD2 (7 bases). V lost 4 bases to trimming and J lost 8 bases, with 18 bases between them. This CDR3 is 15 amino acids long. In germline, CDR1 is LGHDT, CDR2 YNNKEL (reference sequence). DNA of the CDR3: TGTGCCAGCAGCCTCAAGGGGGGGTCAGTCTATGAGCAGTTCTTC. Protein sequence: CASSLKGGSVYEQFF.

This clonotype appeared many times. This chain connects TRBV5-1 to TRBJ2-1, with TRBD1 identical over 7 bases. The CDR3 length is 17 residues. V lost 0 bases, J lost 8 bases, and 14 bases stayed unmatched. Germline-derived CDR1 and CDR2 are SGHRS and YFSETQ. The CDR3 here is CASSLASVRGLYDEQFF. The CDR3 DNA is TGCGCCAGCAGCTTGGCAAGTGTAAGGGGGCTGTATGATGAGCAGTTCTTC.

This clonotype showed up just a few times. The chain joins TRBV28 to TRBJ2-7, with D hard to call. V was shortened by 5 bases and J by 5 bases, with 10 bases between the two germline ends. Germline V CDR1 and CDR2: MDHEN, SYDVKM. The CDR3 runs to 12 residues. The CDR3, as DNA: TGTGCCAGCAGTCGATTGGGCGACGAGCAGTACTTC. Translating it yields CASSRLGDEQYF.

Concerning this clonotype itself: A much larger clone is a single base away; this may be a read error. The chain has TRBV29-1 and TRBJ1-2, with D possibly matching TRBD1 (5 bases). Germline CDR1 SQVTM, CDR2 ANQGSEA. CDR3 length: 11 residues. The ends were cut back, 7 bases at V and 10 bases at J, with 16 bases in the middle. The CDR3 sequence: CSAPKRGHYTF. The CDR3, as DNA: TGCAGCGCCCCAAAAAGGGGCCACTACACCTTC.

This clonotype was counted many times. In nucleotides, the CDR3 is TGCAGTGCCCTATGGCAGAGCTATGGCTACACCTTC. It yields the protein CSALWQSYGYTF. V usage is TRBV20-1 and J usage is TRBJ1-2; D is unresolved. V lost 6 bases and J lost 4, with 12 bases in between. The CDR3 length is 12 residues. The germline V gene has CDR1 DFQATT and CDR2 SNEGSKA (reference sequence).

In its sample, this clonotype was seen many times. The chain combines TRBV20-1 with TRBJ1-5; D perhaps matches TRBD1 (5 bases). CDR1 is DFQATT and CDR2 is SNEGSKA in the germline V gene (reference sequence). This CDR3 comprises 16 residues. V lost 1 base and J lost 3, with 16 bases in between. The CDR3 DNA follows: TGCAGTGCTAGAGGGGGACGACCAATCAACAATCAGCCCCAGCATTTT. This encodes CSARGGRPINNQPQHF.

This clonotype has a count of ten or more. The chain carries TRBV28 and TRBJ1-1; weak D call: TRBD1 (5 bases). The V gene lost 6 bases and the J gene lost 4 bases, with 21 bases spanning the gap. The CDR3 loop spans 16 amino acids. The germline CDR1 and CDR2 sequences are MDHEN and SYDVKM. CDR3 sequence (DNA): TGTGCCAGCAGCCCGGATAACAGGCCTAGAACCACTGAAGCTTTCTTT. Translated, it gives CASSPDNRPRTTEAFF.

This clonotype was picked up a small number of times. The chain uses TRBV4-2 and TRBJ1-4; 11 bases map to TRBD1. From germline, CDR1 is LGHNA and CDR2 YNFKEQ. Trimming at V came to 4 bases and at J to 0 bases, leaving 7 bases not matched to a gene. CDR3 length equals 18 residues. In DNA form, the CDR3 reads TGTGCCAGCAGCCCGTCCGGGACAGGGGGATCAACTAATGAAAAACTGTTTTTT. Protein product: CASSPSGTGGSTNEKLFF.

This clonotype was observed at least ten times. In DNA form, the CDR3 reads TGTGCCAGCAGTAAACAGGGGGGCTTGCAGCCCCAGCATTTT. This sequence encodes CASSKQGGLQPQHF. The chain recombines TRBV27 with TRBJ1-5; TRBD1 aligns across 8 bases. The ends lost 5 bases at V and 7 bases at J; junction bases unmatched: 7. Germline assignment: CDR1 MNHEY and CDR2 SMNVEV (reference sequence). The CDR3 length is 14 residues.

A remark on this clonotype: A single base separates this from a much larger clone, so it may be a read error. J is TRBJ1-5 and V is TRBV19, with no clear D. This CDR3 contains 12 residues. The germline CDR1 and CDR2 sequences are LNHDA and SQIVND (reference sequence). V was pared by 10 bases and J by 7 bases, with 14 bases between. The chain's CDR3 is CATPEVGQPQHF. In DNA, the CDR3 is TGTGCCACCCCAGAGGTGGGACAGCCCCAGCATTTT.

Concerning this clonotype itself: A much larger clone lies one base from this, so it may be a read error. The CDR3 end shows no conserved phenylalanine or tryptophan, and so a read error is likely. The chain employs TRBV20-1 and TRBJ1-6; 8 bases fit TRBD1. Germline assignment: CDR1 DFQATT and CDR2 SNEGSKA (reference sequence). This CDR3 contains 13 residues. The trim removed 3 bases at V and 8 bases at J, leaving 3 bases unmatched. This chain's CDR3 is CSASQGAYSPLHL. In nucleotides, the CDR3 is TGCAGTGCTAGCCAGGGGGCCTATTCACCCCTCCACCTT.

On this clonotype itself: A read error may produce the germline difference seen at one junction end. The CDR3, as DNA: TGTGCCAGCAGCTTGGATCCCGGCACAGATACGCAGTATTTT. Residues: CASSLDPGTDTQYF. This sequence joins TRBV5-1 and TRBJ2-3; D is ambiguous. There are 14 residues in the CDR3. In germline, CDR1 is SGHRS, CDR2 YFSETQ.